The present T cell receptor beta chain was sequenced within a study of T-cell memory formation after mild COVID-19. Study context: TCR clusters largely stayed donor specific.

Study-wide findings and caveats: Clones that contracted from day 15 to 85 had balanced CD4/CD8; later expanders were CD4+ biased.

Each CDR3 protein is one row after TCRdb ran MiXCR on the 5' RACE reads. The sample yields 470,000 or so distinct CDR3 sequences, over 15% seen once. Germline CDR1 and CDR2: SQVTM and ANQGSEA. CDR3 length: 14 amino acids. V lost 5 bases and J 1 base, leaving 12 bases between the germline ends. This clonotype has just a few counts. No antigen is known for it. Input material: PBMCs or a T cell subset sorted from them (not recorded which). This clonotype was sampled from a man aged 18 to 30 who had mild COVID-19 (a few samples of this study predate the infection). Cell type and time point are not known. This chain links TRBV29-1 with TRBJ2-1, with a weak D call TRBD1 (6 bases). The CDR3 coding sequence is TGCAGCGTTTCCACAGGGAGATCCTACAATGAGCAGTTCTTC. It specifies CSVSTGRSYNEQFF.